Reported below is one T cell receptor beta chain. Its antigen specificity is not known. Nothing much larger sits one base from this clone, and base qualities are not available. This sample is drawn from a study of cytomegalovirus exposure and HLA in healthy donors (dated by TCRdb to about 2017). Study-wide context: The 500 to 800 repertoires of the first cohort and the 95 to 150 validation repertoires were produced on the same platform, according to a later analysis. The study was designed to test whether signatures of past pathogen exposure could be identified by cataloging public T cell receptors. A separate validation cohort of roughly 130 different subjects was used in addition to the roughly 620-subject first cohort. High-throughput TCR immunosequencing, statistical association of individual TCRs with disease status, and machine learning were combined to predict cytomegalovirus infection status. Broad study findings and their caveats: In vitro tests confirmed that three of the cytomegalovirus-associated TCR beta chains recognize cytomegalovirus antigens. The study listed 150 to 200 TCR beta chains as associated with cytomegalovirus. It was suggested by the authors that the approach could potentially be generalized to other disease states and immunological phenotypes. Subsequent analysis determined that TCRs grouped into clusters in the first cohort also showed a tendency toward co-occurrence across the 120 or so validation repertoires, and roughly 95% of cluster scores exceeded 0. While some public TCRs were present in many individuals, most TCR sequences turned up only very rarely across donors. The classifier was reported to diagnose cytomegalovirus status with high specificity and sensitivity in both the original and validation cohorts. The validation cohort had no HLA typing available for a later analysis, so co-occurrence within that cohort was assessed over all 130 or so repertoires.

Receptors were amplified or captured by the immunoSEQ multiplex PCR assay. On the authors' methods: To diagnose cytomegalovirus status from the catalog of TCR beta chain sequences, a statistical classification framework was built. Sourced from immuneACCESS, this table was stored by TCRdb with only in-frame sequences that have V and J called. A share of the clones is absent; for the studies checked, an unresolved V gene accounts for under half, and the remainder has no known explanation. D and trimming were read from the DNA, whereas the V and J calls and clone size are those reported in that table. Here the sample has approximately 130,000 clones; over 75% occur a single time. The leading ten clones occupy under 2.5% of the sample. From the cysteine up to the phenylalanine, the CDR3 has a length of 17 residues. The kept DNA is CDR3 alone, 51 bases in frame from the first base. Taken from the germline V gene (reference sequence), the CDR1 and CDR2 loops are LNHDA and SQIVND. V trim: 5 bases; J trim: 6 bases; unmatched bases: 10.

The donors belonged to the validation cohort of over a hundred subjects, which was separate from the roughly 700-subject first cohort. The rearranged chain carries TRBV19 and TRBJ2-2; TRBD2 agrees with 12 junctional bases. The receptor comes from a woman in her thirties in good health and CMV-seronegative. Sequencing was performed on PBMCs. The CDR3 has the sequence CASSPIQGLAGAGELFF. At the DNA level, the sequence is TGTGCCAGTAGTCCAATCCAGGGACTAGCGGGCGCCGGGGAGCTGTTTTTT. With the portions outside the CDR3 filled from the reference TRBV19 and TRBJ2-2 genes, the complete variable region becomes DGGITQSPKYLFRKEGQNVTLSCEQNLNHDAMYWYRQDPGQGLRLIYYSQIVNDFQKGDIAEGYSVSREKKESFPLTVTSAQKNPTAFYLCASSPIQGLAGAGELFFGEGSRLTVL.